This entry describes one TCR beta chain. These data come from a study of T cell responses to AZD1222 COVID-19 vaccine. About the study: Analysis merged second doses at about 4 or about 12 weeks.

Sequenced by immunoSEQ multiplex PCR; TCRdb stores in-frame clones only, minus some. The data show 120,000 or so clones, about 90% seen once. The CDR3 is 11 amino acids. The chain employs TRBV21-1 and TRBJ1-2; the table names TRBD1, a call not compared with the DNA. TRBV21-1 is annotated as a pseudogene. The specimen comprised peripheral blood, sampled on day 0 of AZD1222 vaccination. The TCR originated in an adult in good health. The CDR3 DNA is TGTGCCCGTAAAGGGACAGGGGGCTACACCTTC. Protein product: CARKGTGGYTF.